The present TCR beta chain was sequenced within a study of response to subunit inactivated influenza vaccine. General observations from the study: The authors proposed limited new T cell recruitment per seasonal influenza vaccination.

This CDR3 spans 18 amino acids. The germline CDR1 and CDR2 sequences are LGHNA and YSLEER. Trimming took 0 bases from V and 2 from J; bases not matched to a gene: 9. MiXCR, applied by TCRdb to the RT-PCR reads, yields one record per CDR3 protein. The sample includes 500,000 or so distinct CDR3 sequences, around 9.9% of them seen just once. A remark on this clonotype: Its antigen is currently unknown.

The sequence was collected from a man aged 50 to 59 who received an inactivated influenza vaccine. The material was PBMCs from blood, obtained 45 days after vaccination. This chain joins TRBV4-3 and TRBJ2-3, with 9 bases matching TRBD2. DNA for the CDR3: TGCGCCAGCAGCCAAGATGGGTCTAGCGGGACCTACACAGATACGCAGTATTTT. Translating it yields CASSQDGSSGTYTDTQYF.